This entry lists 10 T cell receptor beta chains sequenced from one sample in a study of metastatic and nonmetastatic thyroid tumors. All patients were untreated before thyroid surgery. TCRdb re-called clones from the PCR reads using MiXCR. The sample holds roughly 20,000 clones, 37% seen once. Sequencing was done on a sample of tumor tissue. All receptors derive from a female donor with papillary thyroid cancer or a benign thyroid nodule (not recorded which). Some clones in this sample may be carry-over from other donors' samples.

This clone was found a few times. V gene TRBV28 combines with J gene TRBJ2-7; a weak D match, TRBD1 (6 bases). Trimming removed 0 bases at V and 6 bases at J, with 12 bases between. Germline V gene data show CDR1 as MDHEN and CDR2 as SYDVKM. The CDR3 covers 14 residues. CDR3 sequence (DNA): TGTGCCAGCAGTTTATGGGCAGGGGATAGCGAGCAGTACTTC. This codes for CASSLWAGDSEQYF.

This clone showed up just a few times. The gene calls are TRBV6-1 and TRBJ1-2; D is unclear. The CDR3 length is 13 residues. Germline V lookup: CDR1 MNHNS, CDR2 SASEGT. Trimming pared 5 bases from V and 3 bases from J, leaving 10 bases between. In DNA, the CDR3 is TGTGCCAGCAGTCCGGGCGGCGACTATGGCTACACCTTC. Its translation is CASSPGGDYGYTF.

This clone occurred a few times. This chain connects TRBV6-1 to TRBJ2-2; 12 bases line up with TRBD2. The CDR3 has 16 residues. CDR1 is MNHNS, CDR2 SASEGT, per germline. V was pared by 8 bases and J by 6 bases, with 10 bases of the junction left unmatched. The CDR3 loop is CASHRTRLAGAGELFF. CDR3 in DNA: TGTGCCAGCCACCGAACTCGACTAGCGGGGGCCGGGGAGCTGTTTTTT.

The sample holds a few counts of this clone. The chain is built from TRBV2 and TRBJ2-5; TRBD1 is a possible D gene (6 bases). CDR1 and CDR2 (germline): SNHLY, FYNNEI. Trimming pared 5 bases from V and 5 bases from J, leaving 12 bases between. CDR3 size: 13 residues. The chain's CDR3 is CASSLGAGETQYF. CDR3 sequence (DNA): TGTGCCAGCAGTCTGGGGGCCGGGGAGACCCAGTACTTC.

The gene calls are TRBV11-2 and TRBJ2-3; 7 bases match TRBD2. CDR3 length: 15 amino acids. Germline CDR1 and CDR2: SGHAT and FQNNGV. Trimming removed 1 base from V and 3 bases from J; junction bases left unmatched: 4. Written as DNA, the CDR3 is TGTGCCAGCAGCTTAGGACTAGCAAAGACAGATACGCAGTATTTT. Translated, it gives CASSLGLAKTDTQYF.

This clone came up a few times. This chain connects TRBV25-1 to TRBJ1-3; D call uncertain. V was clipped by 6 bases and J by 4 bases, with 7 bases between them. Germline assignment: CDR1 MGHDK and CDR2 SYGVNS. CDR3 size: 12 residues. CDR3 residues: CASSLQGNTIYF. CDR3 bases: TGTGCCAGCAGCCTACAAGGAAACACCATATATTTT.

The chain carries TRBV28 and TRBJ1-6; D might be TRBD1 (6 bases). The V end was cut by 3 bases, the J end by 7 bases, with 7 bases between. Germline loops: CDR1 MDHEN, CDR2 SYDVKM. The CDR3 spans 13 residues. Here the CDR3 reads CASSFGTNSPLHF. DNA of the CDR3: TGTGCCAGCAGTTTCGGGACAAATTCACCCCTCCACTTT. The whole variable domain, remainder taken from reference TRBV28 and TRBJ1-6, is DVKVTQSSRYLVKRTGEKVFLECVQDMDHENMFWYRQDPGLGLRLIYFSYDVKMKEKGDIPEGYSVSREKKERFSLILESASTNQTSMYLCASSFGTNSPLHFGNGTRLTVT.

This clone has a handful of counts. The rearrangement uses TRBV6-1 and TRBJ1-6; D possibly corresponds to TRBD1 (5 bases). V lost 6 bases, J lost 7 bases, and 13 bases lay in between. Looked up from germline, CDR1 is MNHNS and CDR2 is SASEGT. The CDR3 sequence is 14 residues long. The chain's CDR3 is CASRDRDGNSPLHF. The CDR3 DNA sequence: TGTGCCAGCAGGGACCGGGACGGAAATTCACCCCTCCACTTT.

This clone has just a few counts. This rearrangement joins TRBV7-8 to TRBJ2-1; D unresolved. The CDR3 runs to 14 residues. V gave up 5 bases and J gave up 10 bases, with 18 bases separating them. Germline loops: CDR1 SGHVS, CDR2 FQNEAQ. The CDR3 spells CASSTRHGAEEQFF. The CDR3 bases are TGTGCCAGCAGCACCCGACATGGCGCCGAAGAGCAGTTCTTC.

As for this clone: A much larger clone lies one base from this, so it may be a read error. The same CDR3 arises from other DNA sequences in this sample as well. This chain joins TRBV6-1 and TRBJ1-1; D might be TRBD1 (6 bases). The ends were cut back, 1 base at V and 6 bases at J, with 15 bases in the middle. This CDR3 is built from 15 residues. The germline V gene encodes CDR1 MNHNS and CDR2 SASEGT. This CDR3 reads CASSEDPGTLPEAFF. The CDR3 DNA sequence: TGTGCCAGCAGTGAAGACCCAGGGACACTTCCTGAAGCTTTCTTT.